These 9 T cell receptor beta chains originate from one sample sequenced in a study of T cell responses to AZD1222 COVID-19 vaccine. Sequenced by immunoSEQ multiplex PCR; TCRdb stores in-frame clones only, minus some. The data contain 85,000 to 120,000 clones, about four fifths of them seen just once; the ten biggest clones take up around 15%. Sequences were derived from peripheral blood, sampled on day 0 of AZD1222 vaccination. These receptors were taken from an adult in good health.

The chain has TRBV19 and TRBJ1-4; D may be TRBD1 (6 bases). The V end was cut by 6 bases, the J end by 7 bases, with 12 bases between. Germline-derived CDR1 and CDR2 are LNHDA and SQIVND (reference sequence). CDR3 size: 13 residues. This chain's CDR3 is CASSVNRVEKLFF. The CDR3 coding sequence is TGTGCCAGTAGCGTCAACAGGGTTGAAAAACTGTTTTTT.

This chain connects TRBV7-4 to TRBJ1-3; tentative D call: TRBD1 (5 bases). Deletions cut 3 bases from V and 0 bases from J, with 21 bases between. In germline, CDR1 is SGHVT, CDR2 SQSDAQ. CDR3 length: 19 residues. The CDR3 spells CASSFCPRQRENSGNTIYF. CDR3 bases: TGTGCCAGCAGCTTTTGTCCGAGACAGAGAGAGAACTCTGGAAACACCATATATTTT.

V and J are TRBV7-8 and TRBJ1-6; D gene uncertain. The CDR3 spans 13 residues. V was trimmed by 1 base and J by 13 bases, leaving 11 bases between them. Germline lookup yields CDR1 SGHVS and CDR2 FQNEAQ. CDR3 in amino acids: CASSLGYQNPLHF. The CDR3 coding sequence is TGTGCCAGCAGCTTAGGTTACCAGAATCCCCTCCACTTT. The full variable domain, its missing parts supplied by reference TRBV7-8 and TRBJ1-6, is GAGVSQSPRYKVAKRGQDVALRCDPISGHVSLFWYQQALGQGPEFLTYFQNEAQLDKSGLPSDRFFAERPEGSVSTLKIQRTQQEDSAVYLCASSLGYQNPLHFGNGTRLTVT.

The chain recombines TRBV7-2 with TRBJ2-6; D ambiguous. The CDR3 runs to 15 residues. CDR1 and CDR2 (germline): SGHTA, FQGNSA. V lost 5 bases to trimming and J lost 0 bases, with 8 bases between them. In DNA form, the CDR3 reads TGTGCCAGCAGCCCGCGACTCTCTGGGGCCAACGTCCTGACTTTC. Translation: CASSPRLSGANVLTF.

The rearrangement joins TRBV19 to TRBJ1-1; D is unclear. Germline loops: CDR1 LNHDA, CDR2 SQIVND (reference sequence). This CDR3 is 14 amino acids long. Trimming left V 6 bases short and J 2 bases short, with 13 bases between. Here the CDR3 reads CASSQIPGNTEAFF. The DNA of the CDR3 is TGTGCCAGTAGCCAGATTCCGGGTAACACTGAAGCTTTCTTT.

This clone has just a few counts. V gene TRBV28 combines with J gene TRBJ2-1; 12 bases are a match to TRBD2. The CDR3 runs 17 residues. Germline-derived CDR1 and CDR2 are MDHEN and SYDVKM. The V segment lost 6 bases and the J segment 4 bases; nucleotides outside the gene matches: 10. This chain's CDR3 is CASSTEHLAGGYNEQFF. The CDR3 nucleotides are TGTGCCAGCAGCACAGAACATCTAGCGGGGGGGTACAATGAGCAGTTCTTC.

The V gene is TRBV11-3, the J gene TRBJ1-1; D call uncertain. Per the germline V gene, CDR1 is SGHNT and CDR2 is YENEEA. This CDR3 has 13 amino acids. V lost 0 bases, J lost 4 bases, and 6 bases lay in between. This CDR3 reads CASSLDPSTEAFF. The CDR3 DNA reads TGTGCCAGCAGCTTAGATCCGAGCACTGAAGCTTTCTTT.

The CDR3 region has the DNA TGTGCCAGCAGCTTGGAGGATGACTATGGCTACACCTTC. Translated, it gives CASSLEDDYGYTF. V and J are TRBV5-4 and TRBJ1-2; no definite D call. Trimming shortened V by 0 bases and J by 3 bases, and 6 bases separated the two germline ends. Germline V gene sequence: CDR1 SGHNT, CDR2 YYREEE (reference sequence). The CDR3 has 13 amino acids.

The chain has TRBV9 and TRBJ2-1; D may be TRBD1 (6 bases). With 3 bases removed from V and 4 bases from J, the gap between germline ends came to 17 bases. Germline V gene sequence: CDR1 SGDLS, CDR2 YYNGEE. The CDR3 covers 16 residues. CDR3 bases: TGTGCCAGCAGCGCCGGCCCCCAGGGGAAGTACAATGAGCAGTTCTTC. Translated: CASSAGPQGKYNEQFF.